A selection of T cell receptor beta chains follows, all from one sample in a study of cytomegalovirus exposure and HLA in healthy donors. Some clones are missing from TCRdb's copy, which holds only in-frame ones; the method was immunoSEQ multiplex PCR. The top ten clones hold 1.5% of a sample with some 180,000 clones, 82% of them seen once. The sequencing sample was made of PBMCs. All receptors derive from a man aged 35-49 years in good health and CMV-seronegative. CDR3s leave out the opening cysteine and the closing phenylalanine or tryptophan. Clone size is given for some rows only: seen once, a few or many times, or a class if the clone is expanded.

len | abundance | v_gene | CDR3aa
11 | . | TRBV6-5 | ASSTQGRYEQY
13 | . | TRBV5-1 | ASSTLGTGNTEAF
13 | . | TRBV10-2 | ASRGLAGLSYEQY
13 | . | TRBV7-9 | ATSGGAGVANEQF
10 | . | TRBV19 | ASSMRDQPQH
12 | . | TRBV4-1 | ASSPRGNGGEAF
12 | once | TRBV27 | ASSLSTANEKLF
13 | . | TRBV6-6 | ASSSQGEVSQPQH
12 | few | TRBV11-3 | ASSESSGPYEQY
11 | once | TRBV6-5 | ASSYAGKEKLF
12 | . | TRBV28 | ASSLVGQGGGYT
10 | . | TRBV5-6 | ASSPTGDPQY
11 | . | TRBV5-8 | ASSLQGTGELF
13 | . | TRBV11-2 | ASSYSGPGTYEQY
13 | . | TRBV7-9 | ASSPWRGPAYEQY
11 | . | TRBV28 | ASTVINTGELF
13 | . | TRBV18 | ASSSTSPGQGVQY
15 | . | TRBV11-3 | ASSLDAGEGIYNEQF
11 | . | TRBV7-2 | ASSLGQPPVAF
11 | . | TRBV30 | AWDYSITGELF
10 | once | TRBV9 | ASSVAENEQF
13 | few | TRBV7-2 | ASSYQQGFSYEQY
13 | . | TRBV7-2 | ASSPHPSGITEAF
10 | . | TRBV7-2 | ASEGVSNGYT
20 | . | TRBV4-2 | ASSQVGSGASGGPSSYNEQF
12 | . | TRBV5-6 | ASRHRFSNTEAF
14 | once | TRBV9 | ASSVAGTGAGNTIY
12 | . | TRBV5-6 | ASRRTEGNYGYT
13 | . | TRBV18 | ASSPIAVSNTEAF
11 | . | TRBV7-6 | ASSFVTTGELF
14 | few | TRBV27 | ASSLSWRGGRETQY
12 | . | TRBV28 | ASSYESLTRPQH
11 | . | TRBV19 | ASSIGVYTEAF
10 | . | TRBV5-1 | ASSLDSYGYT
12 | . | TRBV29-1 | SVERVGGNYGYT
13 | . | TRBV5-1 | ASSLTEGINSPLH
15 | . | TRBV5-4 | ASSLTGTGSWGNTIY
13 | . | TRBV30 | AWNPIDGGNTEAF